Listed below are T cell receptor beta chains from one sample, sequenced in a study of T cell repertoires in aging, cancer and after chemotherapy. MiXCR, run by TCRdb on the multiplex PCR reads, gives a single entry per CDR3 protein. This sample has more than 2,500 distinct CDR3 sequences; about 20% occur once, and the top ten carry 39%. The sequencing input was blood. The receptors stem from a human donor with a blood cancer. CDR3s include the opening cysteine and the closing phenylalanine or tryptophan.

j_gene | v_gene | CDR3aa
TRBJ2-1 | TRBV27 | CASSFMTSYNEQFF
TRBJ1-1 | TRBV4-3 | CASSHGGNTEAFF
TRBJ1-2 | TRBV27 | CASSPRGRGGDGYTF
TRBJ1-5 | TRBV15 | CATSRERTGFLPQHF
TRBJ2-7 | TRBV19 | CASSIPGTGNEQYF
TRBJ2-2 | TRBV5-1 | CASSSATGSGELFF
TRBJ1-5 | TRBV19 | CASSRREGPNQPQHF
TRBJ2-5 | TRBV24-1 | CATSAPGTAKGDRAQYF
TRBJ2-5 | TRBV7-2 | CASSPHGTSQETQYF
TRBJ1-2 | TRBV11-2 | CASSRAQVGRNGYTF
TRBJ2-7 | TRBV6-5 | CASRDARGLLEQYF
TRBJ1-4 | TRBV18 | CASSPGGNEKLFF
TRBJ2-7 | TRBV30 | CAWSEGSYEQYF
TRBJ2-6 | TRBV6-8 | CASSDRQGLGSSGANVLTF
TRBJ2-6 | TRBV11-3 | CASSLDGRGGLDGANVLTF
TRBJ1-3 | TRBV28 | CASSPGGGGNTIYF
TRBJ1-3 | TRBV4-3 | CASSQGVRENTIYF
TRBJ1-3 | TRBV11-3 | CASSLVLGPSGNTIYF
TRBJ1-2 | TRBV19 | CASSIATGDGYTF
TRBJ1-5 | TRBV27 | CASSLSAGSNQPQHF
TRBJ2-3 | TRBV6-2/TRBV6-3 | CASSSANGGTDTQYF
TRBJ2-7 | TRBV6-1 | CASSEGTGSSYEQYF
TRBJ1-6 | TRBV7-9 | CASSLGSGFYNSPLHF
TRBJ1-1 | TRBV19 | CASSIWGLDTEAFF
TRBJ2-5 | TRBV7-2 | CASSFITQYQETQYF
TRBJ2-2 | TRBV6-2/TRBV6-3 | CASRRNAGELFF
TRBJ2-1 | TRBV28 | CASSSRGGSGNRQFF
TRBJ2-5 | TRBV24-1 | CATSEGQRGRVTQYF
TRBJ2-3 | TRBV10-3 | CAISGGLAGVKTDTQYF
TRBJ1-2 | TRBV12-3/TRBV12-4 | CASTGAEYGYTF
TRBJ2-7 | TRBV12-3/TRBV12-4 | CASTLRGWHEQYF
TRBJ2-1 | TRBV7-2 | CASSLALRGHPDSNEQFF
TRBJ2-5 | TRBV20-1 | CSAPTPIGETQYF
TRBJ2-7 | TRBV7-9 | CASRPTGKSYEQYF
TRBJ2-4 | TRBV5-4 | CASSKGLAGLGAKNIQYF
TRBJ2-1 | TRBV4-3 | CASSQDGWGYASYNEQFF
TRBJ1-5 | TRBV13 | CARSQGPTTTQPQHF
TRBJ2-7 | TRBV6-2/TRBV6-3 | CASSDKYGQVSYEQYF
TRBJ1-4 | TRBV29-1 | CSVFGTGLEKLFF
TRBJ1-1 | TRBV18 | CASSPYDWGDTEAFF
TRBJ1-4 | TRBV7-2 | CASNSGATNEKLFF
TRBJ1-3 | TRBV29-1 | CSVADQGVLPNTIYF
TRBJ2-7 | TRBV11-1 | CASSPYLGISYEQYF
TRBJ1-5 | TRBV19 | CASSVSTGTLNQPQHF
TRBJ2-5 | TRBV28 | CASSRQAKETQYF
TRBJ2-2 | TRBV5-1 | CASSLVASPGELFF